These T cell receptor beta chains were read from a single sample in a study of Graves' ophthalmopathy and Graves' hyperthyroidism. MiXCR, applied by TCRdb to the multiplex PCR reads, yields one record per CDR3 protein. The sample gives over a million distinct CDR3 sequences, approximately 35% of which show up once; around 10% is in the top ten. What was sequenced was peripheral blood or thyroid tissue (not recorded which). The receptors here all came from an adult man with Graves' hyperthyroidism. CDR3s include the opening cysteine and the closing phenylalanine or tryptophan. Fields, in order: J gene, V gene, D gene, CDR3 length, clone size, CDR3 protein, CDR3 DNA. A D gene is named only where the DNA matches it firmly. The size of a clone is reported for some rows only, either as once, few or many, or as a class for expanded clones.

TRBJ1-1 | TRBV20-1 | NA | 13 | many | CSASGHSLLLAFF | TGCAGTGCCTCGGGACACTCATTGTTGTTAGCTTTCTTT
TRBJ2-2 | TRBV15 | TRBD1 | 18 | many | CATRDWRSGGLDTGELFF | TGTGCCACGCGAGATTGGAGGTCAGGGGGTTTGGACACCGGGGAGCTGTTTTTT
TRBJ2-7 | TRBV2 | NA | 12 | many | CASSFGNYEQYF | TGTGCCAGCAGTTTCGGGAACTACGAGCAGTACTTC
TRBJ2-7 | TRBV29-1 | TRBD2 | 14 | many | CSVVTLAEYYEQYF | TGCAGCGTTGTGACTCTAGCGGAATACTACGAGCAGTACTTC
TRBJ1-1 | TRBV4-3 | NA | 16 | NA | CASSQEAPGLNTEAFF | TGCGCCAGCAGCCAAGAGGCTCCCGGCTTGAACACTGAAGCTTTCTTT
TRBJ2-5 | TRBV12-3/TRBV12-4 | TRBD2 | 15 | many | CASSLASGSLETQYF | TGTGCCAGCAGTCTAGCTAGCGGGAGTTTGGAGACCCAGTACTTC
TRBJ2-7 | TRBV6-5 | NA | 14 | NA | CASSPRTDSYGQYF | TGTGCCAGCAGTCCCAGGACGGACTCCTACGGGCAGTACTTC
TRBJ1-6 | TRBV6-1 | TRBD1 | 14 | many | CASIPGTGQTFLHF | TGTGCCAGCATCCCCGGGACAGGCCAAACGTTCCTCCACTTT
TRBJ2-7 | TRBV7-9 | TRBD1 | 15 | NA | CASRPKRDRGHEQYF | TGTGCCAGCAGGCCCAAGCGGGACAGGGGCCACGAGCAGTACTTC
TRBJ2-7 | TRBV11-1 | NA | 10 | many | CAPTKQEQYF | TGTGCCCCCACTAAGCAGGAGCAGTACTTC
TRBJ2-7 | TRBV14 | NA | 15 | once | CASSQGRTDFYEQYF | TGTGCCAGCAGCCAAGGGAGGACAGACTTCTACGAGCAGTACTTC
TRBJ1-5 | TRBV12-3/TRBV12-4 | NA | 12 | once | CAPGRVGQPQHF | TGTGCCCCTGGGCGGGTCGGTCAGCCCCAGCATTTT
TRBJ1-2 | TRBV25-1 | NA | 16 | NA | CASSPTARGGSYGYTF | TGTGCCAGCTCACCAACCGCCCGGGGGGGCTCCTATGGCTACACCTTC
TRBJ1-6 | TRBV9 | NA | 15 | few | CASNLGGSYNSPLHF | TGTGCCAGCAACCTTGGGGGGAGCTATAATTCACCCCTCCACTTT
TRBJ1-4 | TRBV5-5 | NA | 16 | NA | CASSLSRMGNHEKLFF | TGTGCCAGCAGCTTGTCTCGGATGGGGAATCATGAAAAACTGTTTTTT
TRBJ1-4 | TRBV5-1 | NA | 17 | NA | CASSHGTIIGANEKLFF | TGCGCCAGCAGCCACGGGACTATCATTGGAGCTAATGAAAAACTGTTTTTT
TRBJ2-7 | TRBV5-1 | NA | 15 | many | CASSLSLQDSYEQYF | TGCGCCAGCAGCTTGTCATTGCAGGACTCCTACGAGCAGTACTTC
TRBJ2-5 | TRBV7-9 | NA | 20 | NA | CASSLPSRSTPGIDQETQYF | TGTGCCAGCAGCTTACCGAGTAGATCGACTCCGGGTATCGACCAAGAGACCCAGTACTTC
TRBJ2-7 | TRBV29-1 | TRBD1 | 15 | many | CSVEDRTGAYYEQYF | TGCAGCGTTGAAGACCGGACAGGGGCCTACTACGAGCAGTACTTC
TRBJ1-2 | TRBV29-1 | NA | 13 | NA | CSVEDPWGHGYTF | TGCAGCGTTGAAGATCCATGGGGACATGGCTACACCTTC
TRBJ2-7 | TRBV5-8 | NA | 14 | NA | CASSLASRHGEQYF | TGTGCCAGCAGCTTGGCCTCACGGCATGGCGAGCAGTACTTC
TRBJ1-6 | TRBV7-2 | NA | 18 | few | CASSQDPSASSYNSPLHF | TGCGCCAGCAGCCAAGATCCTTCAGCGAGCTCCTATAATTCACCCCTCCACTTT
TRBJ1-2 | TRBV25-1 | TRBD1 | 14 | many | CASSEIGQGDGYTF | TGTGCCAGCAGTGAAATAGGACAGGGGGATGGCTACACCTTC